Many counts were recorded for the clone carrying this TCR beta chain. Its cognate antigen is unknown. Using quantitative 5'-RACE with molecular barcodes, the authors made TCR beta libraries. TCRdb recomputed calls from the 5' RACE reads with MiXCR, one row per CDR3 protein. This table has roughly 180,000 distinct CDR3 sequences, around a tenth appearing once. This entry comes from a study of CD8 T cells in ankylosing spondylitis. The trim removed 5 bases at V and 5 bases at J, leaving 8 bases unmatched. The CDR3 consists of 14 residues. Whole-study results and caveats: Disease-linked clones proved CD8+ and comparatively uncommon in peripheral blood. Typical of ankylosing spondylitis blood, it appeared, was a TCR beta motif of eight highly homologous variants. Reports say disease-linked clones showed up significantly more in matched ankylosing spondylitis synovial fluid.

This TCR was sampled from a male donor with ankylosing spondylitis or in good health (not recorded which). Sequenced: blood, either unsorted or a sorted T cell fraction (not recorded which). The rearrangement uses TRBV12-3 or TRBV12-4 and TRBJ2-7; 8 nucleotides align to TRBD1. The CDR3 nucleotides read TGTGCCAGCAGTACAGGGGGTGTCATCCACGAGCAGTACTTC. It yields the protein CASSTGGVIHEQYF.